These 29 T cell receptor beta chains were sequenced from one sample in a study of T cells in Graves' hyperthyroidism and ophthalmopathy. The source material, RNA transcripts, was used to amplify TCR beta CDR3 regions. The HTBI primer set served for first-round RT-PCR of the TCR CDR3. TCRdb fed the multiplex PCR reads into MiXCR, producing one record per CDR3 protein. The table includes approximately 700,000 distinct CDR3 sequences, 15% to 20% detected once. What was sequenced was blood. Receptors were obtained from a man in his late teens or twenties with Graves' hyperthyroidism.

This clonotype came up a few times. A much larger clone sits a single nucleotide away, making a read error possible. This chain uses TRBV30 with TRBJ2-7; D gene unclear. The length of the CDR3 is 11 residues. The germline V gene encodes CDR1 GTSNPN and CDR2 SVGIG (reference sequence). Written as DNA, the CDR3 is TGTGCCTGGCGCCAGTCCTACGAGCGGTACTTC. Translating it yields CAWRQSYERYF.

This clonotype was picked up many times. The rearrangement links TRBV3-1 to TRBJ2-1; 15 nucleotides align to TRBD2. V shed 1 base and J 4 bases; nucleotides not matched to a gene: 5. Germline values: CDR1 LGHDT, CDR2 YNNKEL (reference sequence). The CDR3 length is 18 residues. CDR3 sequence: CASSQAGLAGGAYNEQFF. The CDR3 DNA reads TGTGCCAGCAGCCAAGCCGGACTAGCGGGAGGGGCTTACAATGAGCAGTTCTTC.

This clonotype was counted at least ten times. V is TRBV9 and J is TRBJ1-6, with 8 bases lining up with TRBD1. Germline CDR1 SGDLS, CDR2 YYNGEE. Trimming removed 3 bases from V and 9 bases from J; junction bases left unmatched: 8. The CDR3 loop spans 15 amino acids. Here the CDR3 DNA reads TGTGCCAGCAGCGATTGGACAGGGACGGGTTCACCCCTCCACTTT. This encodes CASSDWTGTGSPLHF.

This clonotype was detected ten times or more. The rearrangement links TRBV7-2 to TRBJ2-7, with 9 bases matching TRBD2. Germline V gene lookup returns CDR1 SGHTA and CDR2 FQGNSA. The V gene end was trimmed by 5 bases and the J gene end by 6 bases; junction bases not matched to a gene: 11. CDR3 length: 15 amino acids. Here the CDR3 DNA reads TGTGCCAGCAGCAATCCGACTAGCGGCAGGGGCGAGCAGTACTTC. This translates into CASSNPTSGRGEQYF. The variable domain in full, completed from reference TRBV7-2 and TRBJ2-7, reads GAGVSQSPSNKVTEKGKDVELRCDPISGHTALYWYRQSLGQGLEFLIYFQGNSAPDKSGLPSDRFSAERTGGSVSTLTIQRTQQEDSAVYLCASSNPTSGRGEQYFGPGTRLTVT.

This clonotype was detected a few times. In DNA form, the CDR3 reads TGCAGTGCCTCTTCCCGGCGGGTGTCCTACGAGCAGTACTTC. Encoded protein: CSASSRRVSYEQYF. The V gene is TRBV20-1, the J gene TRBJ2-7, with D tentatively TRBD2 (5 bases). This CDR3 contains 14 residues. In germline, CDR1 is DFQATT, CDR2 SNEGSKA (reference sequence). V lost 6 bases, J lost 1 base, and 16 bases lay in between.

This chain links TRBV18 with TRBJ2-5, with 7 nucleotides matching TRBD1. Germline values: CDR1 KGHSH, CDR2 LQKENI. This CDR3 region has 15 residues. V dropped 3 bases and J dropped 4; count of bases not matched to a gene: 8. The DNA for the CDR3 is TGTGCCAGCTCACCGGACCGACAGGGAATAGAGACCCAGTACTTC. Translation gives CASSPDRQGIETQYF. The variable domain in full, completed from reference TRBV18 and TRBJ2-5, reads NAGVMQNPRHLVRRRGQEARLRCSPMKGHSHVYWYRQLPEEGLKFMVYLQKENIIDESGMPKERFSAEFPKEGPSILRIQQVVRGDSAAYFCASSPDRQGIETQYFGPGTRLLVL.

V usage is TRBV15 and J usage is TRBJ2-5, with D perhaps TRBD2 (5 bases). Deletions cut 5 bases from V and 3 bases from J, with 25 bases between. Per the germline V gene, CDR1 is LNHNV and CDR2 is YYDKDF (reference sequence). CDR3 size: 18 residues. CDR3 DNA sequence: TGTGCCACCAGCGACGGGGAGATTGTTTTTTTCGCTAAAGAGACCCAGTACTTC. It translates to CATSDGEIVFFAKETQYF.

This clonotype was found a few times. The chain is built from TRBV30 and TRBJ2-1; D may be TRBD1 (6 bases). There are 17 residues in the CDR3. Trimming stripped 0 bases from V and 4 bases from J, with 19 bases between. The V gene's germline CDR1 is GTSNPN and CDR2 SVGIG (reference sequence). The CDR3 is CAWSVPSGRGGYNEQFF. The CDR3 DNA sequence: TGTGCCTGGAGTGTCCCCAGCGGCAGGGGTGGATACAATGAGCAGTTCTTC.

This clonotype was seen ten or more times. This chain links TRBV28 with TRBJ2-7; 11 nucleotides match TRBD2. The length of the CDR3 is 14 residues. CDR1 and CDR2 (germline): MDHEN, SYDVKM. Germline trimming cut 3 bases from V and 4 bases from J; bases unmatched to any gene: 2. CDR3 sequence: CASSLTSGAYEQYF. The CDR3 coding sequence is TGTGCCAGCAGTTTGACTAGCGGGGCTTACGAGCAGTACTTC. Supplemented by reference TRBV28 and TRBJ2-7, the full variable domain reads DVKVTQSSRYLVKRTGEKVFLECVQDMDHENMFWYRQDPGLGLRLIYFSYDVKMKEKGDIPEGYSVSREKKERFSLILESASTNQTSMYLCASSLTSGAYEQYFGPGTRLTVT.

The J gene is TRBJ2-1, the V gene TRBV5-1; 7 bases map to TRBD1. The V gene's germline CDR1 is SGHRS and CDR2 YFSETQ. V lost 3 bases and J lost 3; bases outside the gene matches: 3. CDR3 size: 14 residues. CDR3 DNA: TGCGCCAGCAGCTGGGGACAGCACTACAATGAGCAGTTCTTC. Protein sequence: CASSWGQHYNEQFF.

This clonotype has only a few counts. The CDR3 DNA is TGCGCCAGCAGCGGGCCGTACAATGAGCAGTTCTTC. Encoded protein: CASSGPYNEQFF. The chain couples TRBV5-1 to TRBJ2-1; D is ambiguous. The CDR3 loop spans 12 amino acids. Germline V gives CDR1 SGHRS, CDR2 YFSETQ. V was pared by 4 bases and J by 4 bases, with 6 bases between. Based on the CDR3 plus reference TRBV5-1 and TRBJ2-1, the full variable domain is KAGVTQTPRYLIKTRGQQVTLSCSPISGHRSVSWYQQTPGQGLQFLFEYFSETQRNKGNFPGRFSGRQFSNSRSEMNVSTLELGDSALYLCASSGPYNEQFFGPGTRLTVL.

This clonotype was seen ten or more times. The chain's CDR3 is CASSYFSNEQFF. DNA of the CDR3: TGTGCCAGCAGTTATTTCAGCAATGAGCAGTTCTTC. The rearrangement links TRBV12-3 or TRBV12-4 to TRBJ2-1; D is ambiguous. The CDR3 loop spans 12 amino acids. V lost 4 bases to trimming and J lost 6 bases, with 7 bases between them.

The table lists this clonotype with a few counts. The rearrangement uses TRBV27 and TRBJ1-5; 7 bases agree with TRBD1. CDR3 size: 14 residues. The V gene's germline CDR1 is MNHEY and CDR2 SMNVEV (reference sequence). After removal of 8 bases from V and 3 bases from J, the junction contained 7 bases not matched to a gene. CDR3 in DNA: TGTGCCAGCGGCCGGGACAGACTCAATCAGCCCCAGCATTTT. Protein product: CASGRDRLNQPQHF.

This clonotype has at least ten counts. The CDR3: CAWSSLRDRGRDEAFF. The CDR3 DNA follows: TGTGCCTGGAGTTCCCTTCGGGACAGGGGGAGGGATGAAGCTTTCTTT. The chain uses TRBV30 and TRBJ1-1; TRBD1 aligns across 11 bases. CDR1 and CDR2 from the germline V gene are GTSNPN and SVGIG (reference sequence). This CDR3 is built from 16 residues. With 2 bases clipped from V and 7 bases from J, the junction kept 12 bases outside the gene matches.

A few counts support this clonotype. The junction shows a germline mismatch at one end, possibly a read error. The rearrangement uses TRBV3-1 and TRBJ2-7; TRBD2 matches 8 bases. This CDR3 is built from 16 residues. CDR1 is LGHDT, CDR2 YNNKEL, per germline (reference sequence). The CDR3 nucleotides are TGTGCCAGCAGCCCCGGGGGGAGCGGGAGCTCCTACGAGCATTACTTC. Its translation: CASSPGGSGSSYEHYF.

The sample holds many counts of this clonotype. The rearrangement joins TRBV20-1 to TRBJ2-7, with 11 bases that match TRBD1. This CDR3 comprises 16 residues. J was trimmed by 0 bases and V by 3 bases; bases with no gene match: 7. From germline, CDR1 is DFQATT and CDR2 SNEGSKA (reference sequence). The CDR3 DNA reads TGCAGTGCTAGCTCGTCGGGACAGGGGGTCTCCTACGAGCAGTACTTC. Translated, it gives CSASSSGQGVSYEQYF.

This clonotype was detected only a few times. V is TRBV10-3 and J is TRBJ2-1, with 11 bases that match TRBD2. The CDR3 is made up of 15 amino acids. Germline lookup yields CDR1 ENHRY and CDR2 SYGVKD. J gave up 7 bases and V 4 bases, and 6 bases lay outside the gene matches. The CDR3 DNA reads TGTGCCATCAGTGTAGCGGGAGGGATTAGGAATGAGCAGTTCTTC. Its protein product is CAISVAGGIRNEQFF.

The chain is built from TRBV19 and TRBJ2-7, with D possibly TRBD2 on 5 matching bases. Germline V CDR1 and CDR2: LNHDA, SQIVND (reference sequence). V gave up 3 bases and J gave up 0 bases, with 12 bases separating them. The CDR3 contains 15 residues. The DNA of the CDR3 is TGTGCCAGTAGTATTAGATCCGGGGTCTCCTACGAGCAGTACTTC. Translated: CASSIRSGVSYEQYF.

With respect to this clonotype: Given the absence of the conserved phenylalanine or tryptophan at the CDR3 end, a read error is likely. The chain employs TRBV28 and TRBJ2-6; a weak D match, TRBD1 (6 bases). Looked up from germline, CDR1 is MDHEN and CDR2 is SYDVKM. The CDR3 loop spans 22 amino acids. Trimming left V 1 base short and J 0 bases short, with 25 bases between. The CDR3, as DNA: TGTGCCAGCAGTTTATCAACAGGGACCCCGGTGCCTTGGGACTCTGGGGCCAACGTCCTGACTTCC. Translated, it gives CASSLSTGTPVPWDSGANVLTS.

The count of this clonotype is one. For the CDR3, the DNA is TGCAGTGCTAGAGATGAGGAGGGGGCTGGTGGCTACACCTTC. This sequence encodes CSARDEEGAGGYTF. The genes are TRBV20-1 and TRBJ1-2; 7 bases fit TRBD1. The CDR3 has 14 amino acids. V shed 0 bases, J shed 7 bases, and the junction held 8 bases outside the gene matches. Germline-derived CDR1 and CDR2 are DFQATT and SNEGSKA (reference sequence).

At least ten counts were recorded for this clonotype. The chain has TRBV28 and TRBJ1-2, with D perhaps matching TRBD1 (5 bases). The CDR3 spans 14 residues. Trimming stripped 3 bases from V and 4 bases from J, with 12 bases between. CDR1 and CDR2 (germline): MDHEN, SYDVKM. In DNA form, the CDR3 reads TGTGCCAGCAGTTTGGGACTTAGCAGCTATGGCTACACCTTC. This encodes CASSLGLSSYGYTF.

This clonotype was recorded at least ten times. The CDR3 spells CASSLGRNSPLHF. CDR3 DNA: TGTGCCAGCAGCTTAGGGCGGAATTCACCCCTCCACTTT. V and J are TRBV5-6 and TRBJ1-6; D is uncertain. The CDR3 is 13 residues long. V was clipped by 2 bases and J by 7 bases, with 7 bases between them. Germline CDR1 and CDR2: SGHDT and YYEEEE.

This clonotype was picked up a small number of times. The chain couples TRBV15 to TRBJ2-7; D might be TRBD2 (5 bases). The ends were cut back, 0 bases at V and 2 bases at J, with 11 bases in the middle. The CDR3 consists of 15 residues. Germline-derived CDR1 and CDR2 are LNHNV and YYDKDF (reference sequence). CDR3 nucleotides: TGTGCCACCAGCAGAGACCTGACTACCACCTACGAGCAGTACTTC. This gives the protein CATSRDLTTTYEQYF.

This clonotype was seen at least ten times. The CDR3 protein is CASSLTPRQGYGYTF. The DNA for the CDR3 is TGTGCCAGCAGTCTTACACCCCGACAGGGTTATGGCTACACCTTC. The V gene is TRBV28, the J gene TRBJ1-2, with TRBD1 identical over 7 bases. This CDR3 contains 15 residues. V was pared by 5 bases and J by 5 bases, with 11 bases of the junction left unmatched. Germline V CDR1 and CDR2: MDHEN, SYDVKM.

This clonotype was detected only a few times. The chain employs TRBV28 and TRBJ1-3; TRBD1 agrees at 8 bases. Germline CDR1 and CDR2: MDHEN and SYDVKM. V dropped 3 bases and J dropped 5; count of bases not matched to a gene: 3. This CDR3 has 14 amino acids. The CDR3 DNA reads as TGTGCCAGCAGTTTCCAGGGGGCGCGAAACACCATATATTTT. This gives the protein CASSFQGARNTIYF.

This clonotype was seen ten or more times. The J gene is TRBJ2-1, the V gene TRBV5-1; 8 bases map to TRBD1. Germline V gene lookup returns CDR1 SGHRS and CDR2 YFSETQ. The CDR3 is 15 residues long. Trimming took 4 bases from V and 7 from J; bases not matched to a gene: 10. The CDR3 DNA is TGCGCCAGCAGCGACTTGGACAGGGCAAGGAATGAGCAGTTCTTC. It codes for CASSDLDRARNEQFF.

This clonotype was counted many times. This CDR3 is CASRPRLVGMNTEAFF. DNA of the CDR3: TGTGCCAGCAGGCCTCGACTTGTTGGGATGAACACTGAAGCTTTCTTT. The rearrangement uses TRBV6-1 and TRBJ1-1; no clear D gene. The length of the CDR3 is 16 residues. V lost 6 bases and J 0 bases, leaving 17 bases between the germline ends. CDR1 and CDR2 (germline): MNHNS, SASEGT.

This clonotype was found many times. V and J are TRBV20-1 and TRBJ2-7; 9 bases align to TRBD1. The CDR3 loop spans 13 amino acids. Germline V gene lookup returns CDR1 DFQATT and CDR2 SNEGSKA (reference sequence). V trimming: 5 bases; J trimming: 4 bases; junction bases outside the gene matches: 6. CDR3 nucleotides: TGCAGTGCTCCCGGGACAGGGTCTTACGAGCAGTACTTC. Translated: CSAPGTGSYEQYF.

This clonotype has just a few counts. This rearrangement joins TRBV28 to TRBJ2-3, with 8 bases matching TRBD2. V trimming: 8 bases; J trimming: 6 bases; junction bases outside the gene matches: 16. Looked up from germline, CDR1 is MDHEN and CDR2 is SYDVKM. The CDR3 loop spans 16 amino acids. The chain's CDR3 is CASSLRVGRGADTQYF. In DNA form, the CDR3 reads TGTGCCAGCTCGCTACGGGTCGGGAGGGGAGCGGATACGCAGTATTTT.